One T cell receptor beta chain is described in this entry. This specimen comes from a study of blood T cell repertoires in COVID-19. Trimming took 5 bases from V and 4 from J, leaving 15 bases between them. Germline CDR1 is MNHNS and CDR2 is SASEGT. The CDR3 is 15 amino acids. Libraries were prepared by immunoSEQ multiplex PCR; TCRdb keeps only in-frame clonotypes and omits some of them. Of 250,000 to 350,000 clones in the sample, 87% were seen once. The TCR sequence derives from a woman aged 40 to 50 who had recovered from COVID-19. V is TRBV6-1 and J is TRBJ1-5, with D possibly TRBD1 on 6 matching bases. The sequenced sample consisted of PBMCs or T cells enriched from blood (not recorded which). The CDR3 coding sequence is TGTGCCAGCAGTTCTATGGGGGCCGGAAATCAGCCCCAGCATTTT. Translated: CASSSMGAGNQPQHF.